Each of the 8 T cell receptor beta chains below was sequenced from the same sample in a study of CD8 T cells in ankylosing spondylitis. General observations from the study: Seemingly distinctive of ankylosing spondylitis blood was a TCR beta motif formed by eight highly homologous variants.

No antigen has been assigned to these receptors. One entry per CDR3 protein results from TCRdb running MiXCR on the 5' RACE reads. The profile shows hundreds of thousands of distinct CDR3 sequences, about 18% of them singletons. The sequencing input was blood, either unsorted or a sorted T cell fraction (not recorded which). These receptors all come from a male donor with ankylosing spondylitis.

The V gene is TRBV2, the J gene TRBJ1-2; D remains unclear. The germline V gene encodes CDR1 SNHLY and CDR2 FYNNEI. Trimming shortened V by 1 base and J by 3 bases, and 3 bases separated the two germline ends. This CDR3 is 12 amino acids long. This CDR3 is CASSEGDYGYTF. CDR3 DNA: TGTGCCAGCAGTGAAGGGGACTATGGCTACACCTTC.

The chain joins TRBV6-6 to TRBJ1-1; D is undetermined. The CDR3 consists of 12 residues. The V gene's germline CDR1 is MNHNY and CDR2 SVGAGI (reference sequence). V lost 2 bases to trimming and J lost 8 bases, with 9 bases between them. The CDR3: CASSYDDREAFF. As DNA, the CDR3 is TGTGCCAGCAGTTACGACGATCGAGAAGCTTTCTTT.

The rearrangement links TRBV20-1 to TRBJ2-5, with a possible D match to TRBD1 (6 bases). The germline V gene encodes CDR1 DFQATT and CDR2 SNEGSKA (reference sequence). The CDR3 totals 13 residues. Trimming pared 7 bases from V and 2 bases from J, leaving 14 bases between. CDR3 sequence reads: CSVPGALQETQYF. CDR3 DNA: TGCAGTGTTCCAGGGGCCCTACAAGAGACCCAGTACTTC.

DNA for the CDR3: TGTGCCAGCGTCGAGGGAGGAAACGGCTACACCTTC. This translates into CASVEGGNGYTF. The chain joins TRBV7-9 to TRBJ1-2; D gene unclear. Germline loops: CDR1 SEHNR, CDR2 FQNEAQ (reference sequence). This CDR3 contains 12 residues. Trimming stripped 8 bases from V and 8 bases from J, with 15 bases between.

This clonotype was found a few times. V is TRBV12-3 or TRBV12-4 and J is TRBJ1-5, with 9 bases identical to TRBD1. V trimming: 5 bases; J trimming: 0 bases; junction bases outside the gene matches: 8. This CDR3 is built from 17 residues. The CDR3 loop is CASSEDRGPYSNQPQHF. The CDR3 bases are TGTGCCAGCAGTGAGGACAGGGGCCCATATAGCAATCAGCCCCAGCATTTT.

This clonotype was counted ten times or more. The junction does not match germline at one end; this may be a read error. The chain couples TRBV20-1 to TRBJ2-3; D remains unclear. Looked up from germline, CDR1 is DFQATT and CDR2 is SNEGSKA (reference sequence). This CDR3 is 14 amino acids long. CDR3 sequence (DNA): TGCAGTGCCAGAGATGTCACGGGTGATATTACGCAGTATTTT. Translated, it gives CSARDVTGDITQYF.

This clonotype showed up just a few times. This chain uses TRBV28 with TRBJ2-6, with D possibly matching TRBD1 (5 bases). CDR3 length: 19 residues. The germline V and J ends were trimmed by 3 bases and 0 bases, with 18 bases remaining between them. In germline, CDR1 is MDHEN, CDR2 SYDVKM. The DNA of the CDR3 is TGTGCCAGCAGTTTTTTATCAGGGAAATCCCTCTCTGGGGCCAACGTCCTGACTTTC. It translates to CASSFLSGKSLSGANVLTF.

This clonotype was counted at least ten times. The CDR3 nucleotides read TGTGCCAGCAGTGACGGGACAGCCCATAACAATGAGCAGTTCTTC. It is translated as CASSDGTAHNNEQFF. The rearrangement uses TRBV6-4 and TRBJ2-1, with TRBD1 matching over 7 bases. This CDR3 contains 15 residues. V lost 2 bases, J lost 5 bases, and 6 bases stayed unmatched. Germline V CDR1 and CDR2: MRHNA, SNTAGT.